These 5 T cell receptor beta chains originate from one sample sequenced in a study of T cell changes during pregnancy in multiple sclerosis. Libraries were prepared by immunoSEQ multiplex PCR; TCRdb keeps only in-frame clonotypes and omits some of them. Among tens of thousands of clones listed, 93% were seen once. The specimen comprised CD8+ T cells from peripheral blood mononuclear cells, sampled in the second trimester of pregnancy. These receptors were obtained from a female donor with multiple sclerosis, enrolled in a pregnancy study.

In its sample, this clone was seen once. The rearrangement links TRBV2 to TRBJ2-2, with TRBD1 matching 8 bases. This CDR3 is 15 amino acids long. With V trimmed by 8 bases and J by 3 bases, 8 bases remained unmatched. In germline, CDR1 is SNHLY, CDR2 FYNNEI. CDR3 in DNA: TGTGCCAGCTCCGCAAACAGGGGGTACACCGGGGAGCTGTTTTTT. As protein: CASSANRGYTGELFF.

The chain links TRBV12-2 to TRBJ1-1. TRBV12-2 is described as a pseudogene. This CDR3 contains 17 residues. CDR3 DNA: TGTGCAAGTCGCTTAGGAATTAAGGAGCTTTTGAACACTGAAGCTTTCTTT. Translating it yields CASRLGIKELLNTEAFF.

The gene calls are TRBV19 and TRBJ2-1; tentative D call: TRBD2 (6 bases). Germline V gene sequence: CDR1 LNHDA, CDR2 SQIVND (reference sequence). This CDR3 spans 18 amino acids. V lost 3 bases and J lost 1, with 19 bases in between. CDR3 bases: TGTGCCAGTAGTATTTTCTTCACGGGCGGGGCTTCCTACAATGAGCAGTTCTTC. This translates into CASSIFFTGGASYNEQFF.

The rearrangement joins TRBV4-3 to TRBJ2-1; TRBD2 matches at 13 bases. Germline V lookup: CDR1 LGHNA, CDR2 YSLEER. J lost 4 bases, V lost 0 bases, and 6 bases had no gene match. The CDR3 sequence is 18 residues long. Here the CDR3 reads CASSQDMRLAGGYNEQFF. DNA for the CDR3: TGCGCCAGCAGCCAAGATATGAGACTAGCGGGGGGTTACAATGAGCAGTTCTTC.

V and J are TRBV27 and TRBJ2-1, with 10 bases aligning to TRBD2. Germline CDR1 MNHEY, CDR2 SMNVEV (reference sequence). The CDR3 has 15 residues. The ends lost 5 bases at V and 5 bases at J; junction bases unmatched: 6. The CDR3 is CASSTTSGADNEQFF. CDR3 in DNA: TGTGCCAGCAGTACCACTAGCGGGGCCGACAATGAGCAGTTCTTC.